This T cell receptor beta chain was sequenced during a study of T cells in Graves' hyperthyroidism and ophthalmopathy. Authors of the study amplified TCR beta CDR3 regions from RNA transcripts. TCR CDR3 underwent first-round RT-PCR with the HTBI primer set. TCRdb reprocessed the multiplex PCR reads with MiXCR, giving one entry per CDR3 protein. The sample comprises 380,000 or so distinct CDR3 sequences, 19% of which are singletons, and about 3.7% rests with the top ten. Trimming left V 6 bases short and J 1 base short, with 21 bases between. CDR3 length equals 17 residues. Germline V gives CDR1 MDHEN, CDR2 SYDVKM.

V is TRBV28 and J is TRBJ2-5, with D perhaps TRBD1 (5 bases). The sequenced material came from blood. This TCR came from a woman aged 18 to 35 with Graves' hyperthyroidism. The CDR3 loop is CASSLEHPRQLQETQYF. The DNA for the CDR3 is TGTGCCAGCAGCTTAGAACACCCCCGACAGCTCCAAGAGACCCAGTACTTC.